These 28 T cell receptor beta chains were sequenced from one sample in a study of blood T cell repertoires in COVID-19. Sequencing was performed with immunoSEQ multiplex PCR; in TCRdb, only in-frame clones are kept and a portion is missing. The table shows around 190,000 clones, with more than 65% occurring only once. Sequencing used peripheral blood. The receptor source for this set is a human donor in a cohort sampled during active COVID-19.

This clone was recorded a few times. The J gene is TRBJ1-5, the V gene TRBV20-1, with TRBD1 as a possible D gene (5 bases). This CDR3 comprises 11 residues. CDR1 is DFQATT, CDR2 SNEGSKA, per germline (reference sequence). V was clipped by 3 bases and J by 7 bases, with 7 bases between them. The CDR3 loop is CSASRGQPQHF. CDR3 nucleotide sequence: TGCAGTGCTAGTAGGGGCCAGCCCCAGCATTTT.

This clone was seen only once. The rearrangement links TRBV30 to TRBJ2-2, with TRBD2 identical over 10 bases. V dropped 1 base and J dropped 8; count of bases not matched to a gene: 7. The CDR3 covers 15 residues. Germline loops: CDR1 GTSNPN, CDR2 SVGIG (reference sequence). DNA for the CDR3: TGTGCCTGGAGTGGTCTAGCGGGAGAGCATGGGGAGCTGTTTTTT. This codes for CAWSGLAGEHGELFF.

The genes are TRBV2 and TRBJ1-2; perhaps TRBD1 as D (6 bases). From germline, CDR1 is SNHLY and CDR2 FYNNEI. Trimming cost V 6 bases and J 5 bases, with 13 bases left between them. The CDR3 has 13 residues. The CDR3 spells CASRSNQGYGYTF. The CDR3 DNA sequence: TGTGCCAGCAGAAGTAACCAGGGGTATGGCTACACCTTC.

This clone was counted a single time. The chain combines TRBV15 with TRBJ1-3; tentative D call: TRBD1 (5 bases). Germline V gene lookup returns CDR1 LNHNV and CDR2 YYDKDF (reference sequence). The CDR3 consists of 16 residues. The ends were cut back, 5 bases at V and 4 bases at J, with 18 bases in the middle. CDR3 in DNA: TGTGCCACCAGCGGGACTCGCTCCACCCCAGGAAACACCATATATTTT. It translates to CATSGTRSTPGNTIYF.

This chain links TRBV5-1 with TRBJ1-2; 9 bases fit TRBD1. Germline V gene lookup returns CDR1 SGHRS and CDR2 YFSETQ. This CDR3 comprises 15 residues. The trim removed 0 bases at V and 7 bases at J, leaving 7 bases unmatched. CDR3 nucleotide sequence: TGCGCCAGCAGCTTGGTGCCAGGGACAGGGTCTGGCTACACCTTC. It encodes CASSLVPGTGSGYTF.

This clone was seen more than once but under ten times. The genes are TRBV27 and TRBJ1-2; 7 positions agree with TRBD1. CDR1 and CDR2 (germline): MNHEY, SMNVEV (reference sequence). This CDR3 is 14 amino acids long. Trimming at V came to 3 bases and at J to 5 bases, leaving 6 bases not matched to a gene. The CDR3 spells CASSFFGRGYGYTF. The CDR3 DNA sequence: TGTGCCAGCAGTTTTTTCGGCAGGGGGTATGGCTACACCTTC.

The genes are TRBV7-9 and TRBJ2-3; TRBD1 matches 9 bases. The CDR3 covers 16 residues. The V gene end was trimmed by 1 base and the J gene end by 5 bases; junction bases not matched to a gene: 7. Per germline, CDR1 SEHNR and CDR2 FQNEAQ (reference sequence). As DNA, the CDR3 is TGTGCCAGCAGCTTAGTTGGGACAGGGAGAGGAGATACGCAGTATTTT. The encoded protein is CASSLVGTGRGDTQYF.

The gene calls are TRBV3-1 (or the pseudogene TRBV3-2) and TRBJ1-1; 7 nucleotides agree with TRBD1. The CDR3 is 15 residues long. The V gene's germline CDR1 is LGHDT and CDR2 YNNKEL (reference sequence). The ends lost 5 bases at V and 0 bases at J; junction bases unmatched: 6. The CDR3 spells CASSSHRGLNTEAFF. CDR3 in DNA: TGTGCCAGCAGCTCTCACAGGGGCCTGAACACTGAAGCTTTCTTT.

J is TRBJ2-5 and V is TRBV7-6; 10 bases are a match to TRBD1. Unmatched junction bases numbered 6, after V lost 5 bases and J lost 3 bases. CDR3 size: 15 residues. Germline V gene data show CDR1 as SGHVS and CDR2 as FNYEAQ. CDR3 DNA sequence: TGTGCCAGCAGCCGCGGGACAGGGGCAAAAGAGACCCAGTACTTC. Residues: CASSRGTGAKETQYF.

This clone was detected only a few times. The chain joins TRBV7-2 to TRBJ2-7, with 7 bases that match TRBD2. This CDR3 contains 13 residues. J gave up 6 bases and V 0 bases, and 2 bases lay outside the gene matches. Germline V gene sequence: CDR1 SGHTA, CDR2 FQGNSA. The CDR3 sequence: CASSLAGGFEQYF. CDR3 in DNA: TGTGCCAGCAGCTTAGCGGGAGGGTTCGAGCAGTACTTC.

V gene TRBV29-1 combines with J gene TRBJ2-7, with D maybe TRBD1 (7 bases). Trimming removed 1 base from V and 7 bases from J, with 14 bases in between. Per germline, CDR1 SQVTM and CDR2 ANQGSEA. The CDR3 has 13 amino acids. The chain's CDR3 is CSVEVSGGGEQYF. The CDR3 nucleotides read TGCAGCGTTGAAGTTTCAGGGGGAGGAGAGCAGTACTTC.

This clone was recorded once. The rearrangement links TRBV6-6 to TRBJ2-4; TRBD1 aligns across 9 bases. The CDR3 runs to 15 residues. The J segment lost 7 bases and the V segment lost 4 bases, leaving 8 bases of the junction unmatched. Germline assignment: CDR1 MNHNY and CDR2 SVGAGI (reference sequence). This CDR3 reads CASSFDRGGKNIQYF. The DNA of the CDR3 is TGTGCCAGCAGTTTTGACAGGGGGGGTAAGAACATTCAGTACTTC.

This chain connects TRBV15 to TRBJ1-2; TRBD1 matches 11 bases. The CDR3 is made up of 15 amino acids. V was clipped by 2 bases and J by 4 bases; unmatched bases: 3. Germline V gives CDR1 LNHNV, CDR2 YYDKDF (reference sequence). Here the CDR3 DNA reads TGTGCCACCAGCAGACGGACAGGGGGCAGCTATGGCTACACCTTC. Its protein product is CATSRRTGGSYGYTF.

CDR3 coding DNA: TGTGCCAGCAGCCCGGGACAGTTCAATCAGCCCCAGCATTTT. It specifies CASSPGQFNQPQHF. J is TRBJ1-5 and V is TRBV28; 7 nucleotides match TRBD1. CDR1 is MDHEN and CDR2 is SYDVKM in the germline V gene. The CDR3 is made up of 14 amino acids. Trimming removed 6 bases from V and 3 bases from J; junction bases left unmatched: 5.

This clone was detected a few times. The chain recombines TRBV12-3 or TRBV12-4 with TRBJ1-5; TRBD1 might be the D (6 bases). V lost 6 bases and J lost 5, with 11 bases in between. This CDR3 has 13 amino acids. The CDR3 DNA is TGTGCCAGCAGCGGACAGCTCTATCAGCCCCAGCATTTT. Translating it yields CASSGQLYQPQHF.

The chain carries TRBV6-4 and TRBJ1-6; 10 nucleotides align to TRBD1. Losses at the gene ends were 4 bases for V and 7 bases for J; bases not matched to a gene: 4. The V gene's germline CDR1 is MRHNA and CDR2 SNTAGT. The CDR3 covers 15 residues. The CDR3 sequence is CASSVRQGANSPLHF. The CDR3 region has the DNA TGTGCCAGCAGTGTCCGACAGGGGGCAAATTCACCCCTCCACTTT.

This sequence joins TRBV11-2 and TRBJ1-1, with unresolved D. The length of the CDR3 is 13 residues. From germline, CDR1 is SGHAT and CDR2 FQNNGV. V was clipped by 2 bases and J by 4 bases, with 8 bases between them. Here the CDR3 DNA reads TGTGCCAGCAGCTTACTCGATAGCACTGAAGCTTTCTTT. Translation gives CASSLLDSTEAFF.

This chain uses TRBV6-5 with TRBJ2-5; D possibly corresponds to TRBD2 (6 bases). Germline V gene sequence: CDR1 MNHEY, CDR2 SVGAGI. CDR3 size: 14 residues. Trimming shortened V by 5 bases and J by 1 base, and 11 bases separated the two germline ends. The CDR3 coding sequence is TGTGCCAGCAGTCAACGGGACTCCCAAGAGACCCAGTACTTC. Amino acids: CASSQRDSQETQYF.

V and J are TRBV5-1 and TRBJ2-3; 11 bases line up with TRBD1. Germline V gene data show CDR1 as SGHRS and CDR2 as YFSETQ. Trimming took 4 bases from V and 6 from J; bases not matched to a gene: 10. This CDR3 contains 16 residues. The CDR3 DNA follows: TGCGCCAGCAGCGAAGGACAGGGGGCGATTTGGGATACGCAGTATTTT. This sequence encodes CASSEGQGAIWDTQYF.

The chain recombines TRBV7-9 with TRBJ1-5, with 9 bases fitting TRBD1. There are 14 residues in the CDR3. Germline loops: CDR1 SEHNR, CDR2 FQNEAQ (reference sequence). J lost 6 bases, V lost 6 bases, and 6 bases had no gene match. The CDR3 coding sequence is TGTGCCAGCAGGAAGGGACAGGGAAGTCAGCCCCAGCATTTT. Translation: CASRKGQGSQPQHF.

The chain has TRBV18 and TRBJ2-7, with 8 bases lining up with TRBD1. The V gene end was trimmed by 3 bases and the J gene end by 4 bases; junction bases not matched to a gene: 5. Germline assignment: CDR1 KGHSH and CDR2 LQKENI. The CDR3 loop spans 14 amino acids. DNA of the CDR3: TGTGCCAGCTCACCTCGGACAGGGAGTTACGAGCAGTACTTC. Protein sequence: CASSPRTGSYEQYF. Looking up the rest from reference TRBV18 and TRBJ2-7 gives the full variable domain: NAGVMQNPRHLVRRRGQEARLRCSPMKGHSHVYWYRQLPEEGLKFMVYLQKENIIDESGMPKERFSAEFPKEGPSILRIQQVVRGDSAAYFCASSPRTGSYEQYFGPGTRLTVT.

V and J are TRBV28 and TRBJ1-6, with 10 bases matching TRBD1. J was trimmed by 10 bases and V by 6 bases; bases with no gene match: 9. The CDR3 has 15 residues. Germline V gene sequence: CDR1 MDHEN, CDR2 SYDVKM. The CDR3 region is CASRNPGTGVSPLHF. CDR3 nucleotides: TGTGCCAGCAGGAACCCCGGGACAGGGGTCTCACCCCTCCACTTT.

CDR3 bases: TGTGCCATCAGTGAGCCCCGGACAGGGACACAAGAGACCCAGTACTTC. Translated, it gives CAISEPRTGTQETQYF. This sequence joins TRBV10-3 and TRBJ2-5, with 8 bases aligning to TRBD1. The V gene's germline CDR1 is ENHRY and CDR2 SYGVKD. The CDR3 is 16 amino acids. V shed 2 bases and J 2 bases; nucleotides not matched to a gene: 7.

For the CDR3, the DNA is TGTGCCAGCAGCCCAATAGGACAGTTAGCCAAAAACATTCAGTACTTC. This encodes CASSPIGQLAKNIQYF. The chain employs TRBV7-8 and TRBJ2-4; possible D gene TRBD1, 6 bases. Trimming took 5 bases from V and 0 from J, leaving 14 bases between them. This CDR3 has 16 amino acids. The germline CDR1 and CDR2 sequences are SGHVS and FQNEAQ.

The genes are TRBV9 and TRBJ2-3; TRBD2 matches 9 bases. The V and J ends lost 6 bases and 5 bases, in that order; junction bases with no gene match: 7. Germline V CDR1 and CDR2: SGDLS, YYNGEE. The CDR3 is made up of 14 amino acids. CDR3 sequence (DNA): TGTGCCAGCAACCTAGCGGGACTGGGAGATACGCAGTATTTT. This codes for CASNLAGLGDTQYF.

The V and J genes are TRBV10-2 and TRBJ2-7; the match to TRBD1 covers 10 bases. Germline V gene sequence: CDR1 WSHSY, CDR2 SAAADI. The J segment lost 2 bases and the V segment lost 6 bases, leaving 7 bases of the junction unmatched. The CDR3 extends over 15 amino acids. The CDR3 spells CASRWGGTGAYEQYF. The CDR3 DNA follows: TGCGCCAGCAGGTGGGGGGGGACAGGGGCCTACGAGCAGTACTTC.

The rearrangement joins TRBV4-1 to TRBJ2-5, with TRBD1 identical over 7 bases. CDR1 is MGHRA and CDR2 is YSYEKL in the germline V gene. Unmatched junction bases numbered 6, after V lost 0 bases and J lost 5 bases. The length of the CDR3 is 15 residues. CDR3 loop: CASSQDRGNWETQYF. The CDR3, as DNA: TGCGCCAGCAGCCAAGACAGGGGGAACTGGGAGACCCAGTACTTC.

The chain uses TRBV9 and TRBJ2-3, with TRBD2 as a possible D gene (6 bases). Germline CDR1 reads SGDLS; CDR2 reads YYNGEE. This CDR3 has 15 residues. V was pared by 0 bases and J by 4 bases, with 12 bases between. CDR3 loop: CASSVVAGRADTQYF. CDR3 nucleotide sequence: TGTGCCAGCAGCGTAGTCGCGGGAAGGGCAGATACGCAGTATTTT. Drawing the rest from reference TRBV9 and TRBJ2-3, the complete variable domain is DSGVTQTPKHLITATGQRVTLRCSPRSGDLSVYWYQQSLDQGLQFLIQYYNGEERAKGNILERFSAQQFPDLHSELNLSSLELGDSALYFCASSVVAGRADTQYFGPGTRLTVL.